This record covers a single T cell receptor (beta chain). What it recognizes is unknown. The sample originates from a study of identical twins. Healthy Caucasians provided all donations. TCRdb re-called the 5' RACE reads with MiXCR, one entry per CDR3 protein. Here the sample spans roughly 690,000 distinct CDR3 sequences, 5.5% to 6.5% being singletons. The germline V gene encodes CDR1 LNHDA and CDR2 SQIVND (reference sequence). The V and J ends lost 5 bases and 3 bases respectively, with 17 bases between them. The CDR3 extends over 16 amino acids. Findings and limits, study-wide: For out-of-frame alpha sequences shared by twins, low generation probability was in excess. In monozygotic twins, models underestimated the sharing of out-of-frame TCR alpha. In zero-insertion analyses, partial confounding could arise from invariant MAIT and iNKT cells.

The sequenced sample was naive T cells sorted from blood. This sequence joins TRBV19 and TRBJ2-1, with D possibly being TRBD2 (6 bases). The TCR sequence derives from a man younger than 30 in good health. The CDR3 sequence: CASSAGPTVNYNEQFF. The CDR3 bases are TGTGCCAGTAGTGCGGGACCAACAGTGAACTACAATGAGCAGTTCTTC.